This TCR beta chain was documented in a study of identical twins. The CDR3 has 15 residues. From germline, CDR1 is SQVTM and CDR2 ANQGSEA. V was clipped by 5 bases and J by 4 bases; unmatched bases: 7. This clonotype was seen at least ten times. The antigen remains undetermined. Study outcomes and limitations: Twins shared out-of-frame alpha sequences with excess low generation probability. Conclusions relied on cross-sectional statistical analysis, not following the same donors.

Template switching (which added a universal primer site) was used, and cDNA carried unique molecular identifiers. TCRdb fed the 5' RACE reads into MiXCR, producing one record per CDR3 protein. The profile covers hundreds of thousands of distinct CDR3 sequences, with roughly 6.2% appearing a single time and about 2% taken by the ten largest. Sequenced material: naive T cells sorted from blood. The TCR was taken from a man younger than 35 in good health. This rearrangement joins TRBV29-1 to TRBJ2-1; 11 nucleotides match TRBD2. CDR3 in amino acids: CSVNPASGRYNEQFF. The CDR3 DNA reads as TGCAGCGTTAATCCGGCTAGCGGGAGGTACAATGAGCAGTTCTTC.